These T cell receptor beta chains were read from a single sample in a study of blood T cell repertoires in COVID-19. The repertoire was sequenced with immunoSEQ multiplex PCR; TCRdb's copy has only in-frame clones and lacks some. This table holds about 100,000 clones, more than 65% found once. Sequenced material: peripheral blood. Source of these receptors: a man between 65 and 85 years old with active or convalescent COVID-19. Both conserved end residues are part of each CDR3. The D gene is left open where the match is weak. Not all rows give a size; the values are once, few, many and, for expanded clones, a class.

>TRBJ2-1|NA|NA|12|TRBV6-5
TGTGCCCTCGCAGGGGCCCACAATGAGCAGTTCTTC
CALAGAHNEQFF
>TRBJ1-6|NA|NA|18|TRBV6-1
TGTGCCAGCAGTGAATCCGATCCGGGTATGACCTATAATTCACCCCTCCACTTT
CASSESDPGMTYNSPLHF
>TRBJ2-1|NA|once|15|TRBV19
TGTGCCAGTAGTATCGACGGGAGTTCCTACAATGAGCAGTTCTTC
CASSIDGSSYNEQFF
>TRBJ2-3|NA|once|12|TRBV27
TGTGCCAGCAGTTTCGCAGGGGATACGCAGTATTTT
CASSFAGDTQYF
>TRBJ2-1|NA|NA|13|TRBV11-3
TGTGCCAGCAGCTTAGGGCCTAGCTATGAGCAGTTCTTC
CASSLGPSYEQFF
>TRBJ2-7|NA|NA|18|TRBV7-8
TGTGCCAGCAGCTTAGGGCCGGTAGCGGTTGTAGGAACCTACGAGCAGTACTTC
CASSLGPVAVVGTYEQYF
>TRBJ1-5|NA|NA|13|TRBV30
TGTGCCTGGAGTACCCGAGAAAATCAGCCCCAGCATTTT
CAWSTRENQPQHF
>TRBJ1-4|NA|NA|14|TRBV6-6
TGTGCCAGCAGTTTAGATAGGGGTGGTGAAAAACTGTTTTTT
CASSLDRGGEKLFF
>TRBJ2-7|NA|NA|11|TRBV20-1
TGCAGTGCTAGGGGCCCCGCGGAGCAGTACTTC
CSARGPAEQYF
>TRBJ2-3|TRBD2|once|13|TRBV3-1/TRBV3-2
TGTGCCAGCAGCCATGGTAGCGGGTTGACGCAGTATTTT
CASSHGSGLTQYF
>TRBJ2-5|TRBD1|once|17|TRBV2
TGTGCCAGCAGTCTTATTGACAGGGGGCGGTTGGGAGAGACCCAGTACTTC
CASSLIDRGRLGETQYF
>TRBJ2-3|NA|NA|13|TRBV28
TGTGCCAGCGCGGGCGGGGGCTCAGATACGCAGTATTTT
CASAGGGSDTQYF
>TRBJ1-5|NA|few|15|TRBV3-1/TRBV3-2
TGTGCCAGCAGCCCCGGCGGAGGGTCCGGTCAGCCCCAGCATTTT
CASSPGGGSGQPQHF
>TRBJ2-1|NA|NA|14|TRBV19
TGTGCCAGTAGTTACGGGGGTTCCTACAATGAGCAGTTCTTC
CASSYGGSYNEQFF
>TRBJ1-4|NA|NA|15|TRBV6-5
TGTGCCAGCAGGAAAGTGACAGTTACCAATGAAAAACTGTTTTTT
CASRKVTVTNEKLFF
>TRBJ1-2|NA|NA|13|TRBV18
TGTGCCAGCTCACCGCAGACAGAGTATGGCTACACCTTC
CASSPQTEYGYTF
>TRBJ1-5|NA|NA|12|TRBV6-5
TGTGCCAGCAGTCTGGGACAAGGGCCCCAGCATTTT
CASSLGQGPQHF
>TRBJ1-5|TRBD1|NA|15|TRBV30
TGTGCCTGGGGGGCCCGGGACAGGGGTACCCAGCCCCAGCATTTT
CAWGARDRGTQPQHF
>TRBJ1-4|NA|once|13|TRBV5-4
TGTGCCAGTTCGACAGCTAATAATGAAAAACTGTTTTTT
CASSTANNEKLFF
>TRBJ2-2|TRBD2|NA|17|TRBV5-1
TGCGCCAGCAGCTTAATTCCTAGCGGAGCAAACACCGGGGAGCTGTTTTTT
CASSLIPSGANTGELFF
>TRBJ1-1|TRBD1|NA|13|TRBV29-1
TGCAGCGTTACCGGGACAGCGAACACTGAAGCTTTCTTT
CSVTGTANTEAFF
>TRBJ1-5|NA|NA|16|TRBV18
TGTGCCAGCTCACCACGGGGGACAATGACCAATCAGCCCCAGCATTTT
CASSPRGTMTNQPQHF
>TRBJ2-5|TRBD2|NA|17|TRBV7-9
TGTGCCAGCAGCTCCATAGACTTACTAGCGGGAGAAGAGACCCAGTACTTC
CASSSIDLLAGEETQYF
>TRBJ1-1|NA|NA|14|TRBV13
TGTGCCAGCAGCACAAGGCGCGGCAACACTGAAGCTTTCTTT
CASSTRRGNTEAFF
>TRBJ2-2|TRBD1|NA|16|TRBV19
TGTGCCAGTAGTTTAATCCGGACAGGGGGCACCGGGGAGCTGTTTTTT
CASSLIRTGGTGELFF
>TRBJ2-6|NA|once|16|TRBV9
TGTGCCAGCAGCGTAGCACTGTTCTCTGGGGCCAACGTCCTGACTTTC
CASSVALFSGANVLTF
>TRBJ2-1|NA|NA|15|TRBV24-1
TGTGCCACCAGTGATAATGCGGGAAGATACAATGAGCAGTTCTTC
CATSDNAGRYNEQFF
>TRBJ2-7|NA|NA|13|TRBV19
TGTGCCAGTAGTATAGGGCTGCGGGACGAGCAGTACTTC
CASSIGLRDEQYF
>TRBJ2-2|TRBD2|many|15|TRBV5-4
TGTGCCAGCAGCTTGGTAGCGGGAGTTACCGGGGAGCTGTTTTTT
CASSLVAGVTGELFF
>TRBJ2-3|TRBD2|few|15|TRBV6-5
TGTGCCAGCAGTCTAGCGGGAGAGCAAACAGATACGCAGTATTTT
CASSLAGEQTDTQYF
>TRBJ2-2|NA|NA|12|TRBV4-2
TGTGCCAGCAGCCCTCCCTTCGGGGAGCTGTTTTTT
CASSPPFGELFF
>TRBJ2-7|NA|NA|16|TRBV5-4
TGTGCCAGCAGCCCCGGGGACCTCAAGCGAGGGGGCGAGCAGTACTTC
CASSPGDLKRGGEQYF
>TRBJ1-1|TRBD1|few|15|TRBV20-1
TGCAGTGCTAGTGATGGGACAGGGGGGGGGACTGAAGCTTTCTTT
CSASDGTGGGTEAFF
>TRBJ1-6|TRBD1|few|15|TRBV6-2/TRBV6-3
TGTGCCAGCAGTCCGACAGGGTCGTTCAATTCACCCCTCCACTTT
CASSPTGSFNSPLHF
>TRBJ2-3|TRBD2|NA|18|TRBV29-1
TGCAGCGTTCTCTCCGGGACTAGCGGGAGCGGCGGCACAGATACGCAGTATTTT
CSVLSGTSGSGGTDTQYF
>TRBJ2-1|TRBD2|NA|15|TRBV5-4
TGTGCCAGCAGCTTGGCGGGCGGGGGGAACAATGAGCAGTTCTTC
CASSLAGGGNNEQFF
>TRBJ1-1|TRBD1|NA|13|TRBV7-6
TGTGCCAGCAGCATAGGGACAGACACTGAAGCTTTCTTT
CASSIGTDTEAFF
>TRBJ2-3|NA|NA|17|TRBV18
TGTGCCAGCTCACCCGGAGGCGGCAGATTAAGCACAGATACGCAGTATTTT
CASSPGGGRLSTDTQYF
>TRBJ2-1|TRBD2|NA|16|TRBV7-2
TGTGCCAGCAGCCCGCCACTAGCGGGAGGGTACAATGAGCAGTTCTTC
CASSPPLAGGYNEQFF
>TRBJ1-4|NA|once|14|TRBV5-1
TGCGCCAGCAGTCCGGGGGCAACTAATGAAAAACTGTTTTTT
CASSPGATNEKLFF
>TRBJ1-5|NA|NA|14|TRBV6-2/TRBV6-3
TGTGCCAGCAGTCGGGACACCATGGGTCAGCCCCAGCATTTT
CASSRDTMGQPQHF
>TRBJ2-5|TRBD1|NA|15|TRBV5-1
TGCGCCAGCAGCCAAAGGACAGGGGGCGCGGAGACCCAGTACTTC
CASSQRTGGAETQYF
>TRBJ1-2|NA|NA|12|TRBV5-1
TGCGCCAGCAGCTTGTCGGGGAATGGCTACACCTTC
CASSLSGNGYTF
>TRBJ1-2|NA|NA|12|TRBV6-2/TRBV6-3
TGTGCCAGCAGCGCGACAGGCTATGGCTACACCTTC
CASSATGYGYTF
>TRBJ2-7|NA|NA|13|TRBV6-5
TGTGCCAGCAGGGGGGCCGGCCTCTACGAGCAGTACTTC
CASRGAGLYEQYF
>TRBJ2-5|TRBD2|NA|14|TRBV2
TGTGCCAGCAGAGCAGCGGGAGCCGGGGAGACCCAGTACTTC
CASRAAGAGETQYF
>TRBJ2-5|NA|NA|13|TRBV19
TGTGCCAGTAGTCCTAACCCCACAGAGACCCAGTACTTC
CASSPNPTETQYF
>TRBJ1-1|NA|few|11|TRBV3-1/TRBV3-2
TGTGCCAGCTCATCCCCGGGTGAAGCTTTCTTT
CASSSPGEAFF
>TRBJ1-1|NA|NA|11|TRBV28
TGTGCCAGCAGTTTAGGCCGGGTAGCTTTCTTT
CASSLGRVAFF
>TRBJ2-7|NA|few|13|TRBV6-6
TGTGCCAGCAATCATGACAGCTCCTACGAGCAGTACTTC
CASNHDSSYEQYF